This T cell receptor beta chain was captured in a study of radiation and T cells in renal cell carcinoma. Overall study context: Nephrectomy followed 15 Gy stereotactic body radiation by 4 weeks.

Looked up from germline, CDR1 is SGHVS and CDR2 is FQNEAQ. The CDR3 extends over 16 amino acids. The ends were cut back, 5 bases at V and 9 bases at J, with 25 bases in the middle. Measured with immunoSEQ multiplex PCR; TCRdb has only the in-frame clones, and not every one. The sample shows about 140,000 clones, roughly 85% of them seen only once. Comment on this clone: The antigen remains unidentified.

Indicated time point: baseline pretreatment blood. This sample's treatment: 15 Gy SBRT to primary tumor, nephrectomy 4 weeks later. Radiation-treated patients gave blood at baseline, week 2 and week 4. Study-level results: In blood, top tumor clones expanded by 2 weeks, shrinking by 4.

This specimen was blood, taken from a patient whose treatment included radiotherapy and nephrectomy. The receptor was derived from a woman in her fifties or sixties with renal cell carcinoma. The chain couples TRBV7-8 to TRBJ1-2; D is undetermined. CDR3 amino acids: CASSPIISGPMLSYTF. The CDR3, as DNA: TGTGCCAGCAGCCCCATTATTTCAGGCCCTATGTTGAGCTACACCTTC.